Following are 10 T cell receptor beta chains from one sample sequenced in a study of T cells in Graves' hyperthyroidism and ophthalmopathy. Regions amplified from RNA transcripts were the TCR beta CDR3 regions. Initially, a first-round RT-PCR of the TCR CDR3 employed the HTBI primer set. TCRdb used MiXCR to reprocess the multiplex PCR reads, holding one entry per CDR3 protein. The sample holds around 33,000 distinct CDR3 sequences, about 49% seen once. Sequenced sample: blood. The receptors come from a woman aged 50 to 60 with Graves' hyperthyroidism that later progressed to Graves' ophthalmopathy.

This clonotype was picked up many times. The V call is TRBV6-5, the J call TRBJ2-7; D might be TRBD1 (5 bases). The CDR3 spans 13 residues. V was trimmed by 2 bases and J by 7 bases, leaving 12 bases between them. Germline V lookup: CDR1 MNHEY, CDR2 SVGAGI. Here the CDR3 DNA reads TGTGCCAGCAGTTACGGTTTAGGGGATGAGCAGTACTTC. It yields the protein CASSYGLGDEQYF.

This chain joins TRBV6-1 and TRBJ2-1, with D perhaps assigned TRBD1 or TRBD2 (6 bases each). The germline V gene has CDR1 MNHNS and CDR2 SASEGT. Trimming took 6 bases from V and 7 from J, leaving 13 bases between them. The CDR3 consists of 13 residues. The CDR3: CASRNREVNEQFF. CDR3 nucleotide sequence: TGTGCCAGCAGGAACAGGGAGGTTAATGAGCAGTTCTTC.

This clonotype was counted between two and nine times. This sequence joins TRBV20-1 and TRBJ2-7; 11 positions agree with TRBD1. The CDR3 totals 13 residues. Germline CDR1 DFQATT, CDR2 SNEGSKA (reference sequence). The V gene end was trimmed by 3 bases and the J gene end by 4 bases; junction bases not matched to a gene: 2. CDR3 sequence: CSASRDRGYEQYF. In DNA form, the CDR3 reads TGCAGTGCTAGCCGGGACAGGGGGTACGAGCAGTACTTC.

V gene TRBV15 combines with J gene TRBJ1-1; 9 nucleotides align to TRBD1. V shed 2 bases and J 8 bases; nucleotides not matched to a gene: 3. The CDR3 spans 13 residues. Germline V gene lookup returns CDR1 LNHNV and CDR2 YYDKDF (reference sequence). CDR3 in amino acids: CATSRPGQGEAFF. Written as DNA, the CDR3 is TGTGCCACCAGCAGACCGGGACAGGGCGAAGCTTTCTTT.

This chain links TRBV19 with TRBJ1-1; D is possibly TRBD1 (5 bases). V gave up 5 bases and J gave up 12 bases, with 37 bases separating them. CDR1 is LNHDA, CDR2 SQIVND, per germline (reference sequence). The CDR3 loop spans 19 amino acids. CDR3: CASSRTQRSSPGANVLTFF. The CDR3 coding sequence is TGTGCCAGTAGTCGAACCCAGAGGAGCTCCCCTGGGGCCAACGTCCTGACTTTCTTT.

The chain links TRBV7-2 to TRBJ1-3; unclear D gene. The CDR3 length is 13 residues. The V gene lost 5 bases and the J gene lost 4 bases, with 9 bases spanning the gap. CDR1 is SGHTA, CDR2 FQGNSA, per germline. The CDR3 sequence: CASSIQRGNTIYF. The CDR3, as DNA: TGTGCCAGCAGCATCCAGAGAGGAAACACCATATATTTT.

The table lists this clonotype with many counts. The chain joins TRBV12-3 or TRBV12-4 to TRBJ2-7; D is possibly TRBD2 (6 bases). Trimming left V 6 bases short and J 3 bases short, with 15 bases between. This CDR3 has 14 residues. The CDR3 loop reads CASSGTGLIYEQYF. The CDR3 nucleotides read TGTGCCAGCAGCGGGACTGGCCTAATCTACGAGCAGTACTTC.

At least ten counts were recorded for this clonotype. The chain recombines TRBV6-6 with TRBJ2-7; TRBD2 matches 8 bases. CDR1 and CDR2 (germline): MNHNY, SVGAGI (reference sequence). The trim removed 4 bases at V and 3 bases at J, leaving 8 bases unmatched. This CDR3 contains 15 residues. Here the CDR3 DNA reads TGTGCCAGCAGTTCGATTATCGGGACTAGCTACGAGCAGTACTTC. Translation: CASSSIIGTSYEQYF.

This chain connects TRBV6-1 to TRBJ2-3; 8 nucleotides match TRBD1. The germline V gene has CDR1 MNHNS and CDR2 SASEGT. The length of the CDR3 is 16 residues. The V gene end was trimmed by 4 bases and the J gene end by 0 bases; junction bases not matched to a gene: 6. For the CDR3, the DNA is TGTGCCAGCAGTGGGAAGACAGGGGCTAGCACAGATACGCAGTATTTT. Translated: CASSGKTGASTDTQYF.

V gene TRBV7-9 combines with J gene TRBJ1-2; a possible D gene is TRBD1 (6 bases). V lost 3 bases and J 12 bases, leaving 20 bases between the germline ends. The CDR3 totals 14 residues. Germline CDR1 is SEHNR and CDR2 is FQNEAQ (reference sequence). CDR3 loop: CASSLGRGSSGNTF. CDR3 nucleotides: TGTGCCAGCAGCTTGGGTAGGGGGAGCTCTGGAAACACCTTC. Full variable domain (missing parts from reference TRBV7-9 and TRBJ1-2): DTGVSQNPRHKITKRGQNVTFRCDPISEHNRLYWYRQTLGQGPEFLTYFQNEAQLEKSRLLSDRFSAERPKGSFSTLEIQRTEQGDSAMYLCASSLGRGSSGNTFGSGTRLTVV.